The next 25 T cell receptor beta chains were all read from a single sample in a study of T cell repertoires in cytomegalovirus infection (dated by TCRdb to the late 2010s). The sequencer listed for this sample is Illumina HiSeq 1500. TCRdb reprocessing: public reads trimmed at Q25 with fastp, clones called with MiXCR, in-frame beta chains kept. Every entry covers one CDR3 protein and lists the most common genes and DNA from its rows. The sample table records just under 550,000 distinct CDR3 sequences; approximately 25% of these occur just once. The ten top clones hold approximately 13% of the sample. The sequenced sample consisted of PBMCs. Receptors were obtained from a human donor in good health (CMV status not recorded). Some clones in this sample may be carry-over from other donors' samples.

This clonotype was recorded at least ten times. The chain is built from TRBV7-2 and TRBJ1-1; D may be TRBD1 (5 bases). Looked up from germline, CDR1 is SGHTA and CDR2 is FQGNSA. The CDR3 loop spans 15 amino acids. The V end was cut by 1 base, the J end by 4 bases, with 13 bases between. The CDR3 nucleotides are TGTGCCAGCAGCTTAGGCCGGGGGTGGGGCACTGAAGCTTTCTTT. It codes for CASSLGRGWGTEAFF.

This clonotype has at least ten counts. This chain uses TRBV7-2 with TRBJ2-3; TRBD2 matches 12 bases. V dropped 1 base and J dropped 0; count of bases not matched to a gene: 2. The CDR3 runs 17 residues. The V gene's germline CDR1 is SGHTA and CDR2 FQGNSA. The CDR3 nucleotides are TGTGCCAGCAGCTTAGGACTAGCGGGGGCTAGCACAGATACGCAGTATTTT. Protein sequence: CASSLGLAGASTDTQYF.

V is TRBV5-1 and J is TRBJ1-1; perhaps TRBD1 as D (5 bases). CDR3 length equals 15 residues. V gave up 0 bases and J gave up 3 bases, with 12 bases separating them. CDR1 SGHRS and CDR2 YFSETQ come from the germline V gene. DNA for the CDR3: TGCGCCAGCAGCTTGGTGTTGGGGGGGGACACTGAAGCTTTCTTT. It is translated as CASSLVLGGDTEAFF.

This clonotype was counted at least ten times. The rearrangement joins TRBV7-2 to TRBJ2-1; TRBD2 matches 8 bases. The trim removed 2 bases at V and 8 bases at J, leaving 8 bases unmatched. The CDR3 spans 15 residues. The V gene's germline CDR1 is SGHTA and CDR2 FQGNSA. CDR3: CASSLSPAGAHEQFF. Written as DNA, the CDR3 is TGTGCCAGCAGCTTAAGCCCAGCGGGAGCCCATGAGCAGTTCTTC.

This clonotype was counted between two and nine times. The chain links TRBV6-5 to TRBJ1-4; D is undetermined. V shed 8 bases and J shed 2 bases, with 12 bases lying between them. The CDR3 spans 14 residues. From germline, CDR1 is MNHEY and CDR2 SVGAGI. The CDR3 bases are TGTGCCAGCCGCGAGCGGGCTACTAATGAAAAACTGTTTTTT. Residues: CASRERATNEKLFF.

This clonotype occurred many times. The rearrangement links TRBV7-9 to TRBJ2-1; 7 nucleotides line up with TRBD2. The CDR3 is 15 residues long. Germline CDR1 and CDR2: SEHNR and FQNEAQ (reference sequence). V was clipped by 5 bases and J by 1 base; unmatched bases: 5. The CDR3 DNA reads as TGTGCCAGCAGCGGGGGGGGATCATCCTACAATGAGCAGTTCTTC. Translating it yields CASSGGGSSYNEQFF.

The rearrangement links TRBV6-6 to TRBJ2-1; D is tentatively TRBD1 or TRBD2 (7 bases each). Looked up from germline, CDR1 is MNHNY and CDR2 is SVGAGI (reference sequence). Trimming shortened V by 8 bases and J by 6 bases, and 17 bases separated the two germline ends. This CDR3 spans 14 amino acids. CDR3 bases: TGTGCCAGCCGACAGGGCGGGAGTATCAATGAGCAGTTCTTC. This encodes CASRQGGSINEQFF.

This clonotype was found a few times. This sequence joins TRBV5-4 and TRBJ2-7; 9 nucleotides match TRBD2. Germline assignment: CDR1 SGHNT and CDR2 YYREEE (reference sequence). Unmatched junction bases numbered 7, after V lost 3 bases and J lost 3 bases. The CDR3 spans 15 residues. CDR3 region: CASSSTGTSNYEQYF. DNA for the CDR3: TGTGCCAGCAGCTCGACCGGGACTAGCAACTACGAGCAGTACTTC.

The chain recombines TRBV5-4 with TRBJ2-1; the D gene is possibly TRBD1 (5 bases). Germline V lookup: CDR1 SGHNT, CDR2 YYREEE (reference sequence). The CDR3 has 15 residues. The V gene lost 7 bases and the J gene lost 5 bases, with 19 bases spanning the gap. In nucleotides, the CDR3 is TGTGCCAGCGGCGACGTAGGACAAGGCAACAATGAGCAGTTCTTC. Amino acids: CASGDVGQGNNEQFF.

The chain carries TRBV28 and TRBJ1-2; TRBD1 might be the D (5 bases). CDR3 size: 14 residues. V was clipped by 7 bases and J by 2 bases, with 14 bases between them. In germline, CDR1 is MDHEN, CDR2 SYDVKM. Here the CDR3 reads CASTVQDGNYGYTF. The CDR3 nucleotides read TGTGCCAGCACCGTACAGGACGGCAACTATGGCTACACCTTC.

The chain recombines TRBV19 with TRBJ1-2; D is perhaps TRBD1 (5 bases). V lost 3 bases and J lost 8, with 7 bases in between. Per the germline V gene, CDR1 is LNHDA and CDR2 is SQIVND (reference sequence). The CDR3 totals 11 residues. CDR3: CASSIGAGYTF. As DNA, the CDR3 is TGTGCCAGTAGTATTGGGGCGGGCTACACCTTC.

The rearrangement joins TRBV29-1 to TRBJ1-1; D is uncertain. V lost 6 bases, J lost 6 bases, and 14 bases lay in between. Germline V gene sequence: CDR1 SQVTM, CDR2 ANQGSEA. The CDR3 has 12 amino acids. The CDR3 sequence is CSVGDTYAEAFF. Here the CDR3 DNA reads TGCAGCGTCGGAGACACCTACGCTGAAGCTTTCTTT.

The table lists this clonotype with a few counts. CDR3: CSAPDPLASTDTQYF. The CDR3 DNA reads TGCAGTGCCCCAGACCCACTAGCGTCCACAGATACGCAGTATTTT. This sequence joins TRBV20-1 and TRBJ2-3, with 7 positions matching TRBD2. V gave up 6 bases and J gave up 2 bases; unmatched junction bases: 11. The germline V gene encodes CDR1 DFQATT and CDR2 SNEGSKA (reference sequence). The CDR3 spans 15 residues.

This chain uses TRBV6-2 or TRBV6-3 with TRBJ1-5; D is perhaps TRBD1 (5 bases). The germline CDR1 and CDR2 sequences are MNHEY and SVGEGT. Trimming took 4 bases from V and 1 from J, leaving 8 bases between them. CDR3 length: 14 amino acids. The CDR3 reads CASSWGESNQPQHF. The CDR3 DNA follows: TGTGCCAGCAGTTGGGGGGAAAGCAATCAGCCCCAGCATTTT.

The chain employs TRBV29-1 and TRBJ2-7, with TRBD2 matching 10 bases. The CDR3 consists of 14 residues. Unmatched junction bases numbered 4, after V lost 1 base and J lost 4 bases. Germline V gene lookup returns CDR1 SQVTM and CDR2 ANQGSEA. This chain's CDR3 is CSVEASGRLYEQYF. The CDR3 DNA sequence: TGCAGCGTTGAAGCTAGCGGGAGATTGTACGAGCAGTACTTC.

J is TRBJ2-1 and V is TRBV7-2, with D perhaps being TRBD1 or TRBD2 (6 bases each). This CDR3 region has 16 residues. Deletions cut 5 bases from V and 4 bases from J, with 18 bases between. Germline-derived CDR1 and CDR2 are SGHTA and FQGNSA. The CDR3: CASSPLGGLPYNEQFF. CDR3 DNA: TGTGCCAGCAGCCCCCTCGGGGGCCTGCCGTACAATGAGCAGTTCTTC.

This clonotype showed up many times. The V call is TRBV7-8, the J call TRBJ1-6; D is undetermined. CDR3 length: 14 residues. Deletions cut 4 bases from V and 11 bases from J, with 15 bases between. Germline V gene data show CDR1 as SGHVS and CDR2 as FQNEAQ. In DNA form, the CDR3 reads TGTGCCAGCAGCTCAAACTTAGGGATTGCACCCCTCCACTTT. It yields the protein CASSSNLGIAPLHF. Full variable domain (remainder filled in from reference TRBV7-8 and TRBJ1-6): GAGVSQSPRYKVAKRGQDVALRCDPISGHVSLFWYQQALGQGPEFLTYFQNEAQLDKSGLPSDRFFAERPEGSVSTLKIQRTQQEDSAVYLCASSSNLGIAPLHFGNGTRLTVT.

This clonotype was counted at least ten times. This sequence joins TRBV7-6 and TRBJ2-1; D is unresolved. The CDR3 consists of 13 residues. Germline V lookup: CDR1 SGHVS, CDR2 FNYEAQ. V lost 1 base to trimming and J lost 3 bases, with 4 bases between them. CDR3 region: CASSLVSYNEQFF. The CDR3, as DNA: TGTGCCAGCAGCTTAGTCAGCTACAATGAGCAGTTCTTC. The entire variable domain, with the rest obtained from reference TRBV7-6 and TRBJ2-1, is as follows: GAGVSQSPRYKVTKRGQDVALRCDPISGHVSLYWYRQALGQGPEFLTYFNYEAQQDKSGLPNDRFSAERPEGSISTLTIQRTEQRDSAMYRCASSLVSYNEQFFGPGTRLTVL.

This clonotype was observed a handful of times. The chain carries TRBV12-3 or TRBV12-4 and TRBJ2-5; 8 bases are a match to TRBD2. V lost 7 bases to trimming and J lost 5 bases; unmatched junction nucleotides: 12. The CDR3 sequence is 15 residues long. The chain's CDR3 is CASTQGVASGETQYF. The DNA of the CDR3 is TGTGCCAGCACCCAAGGGGTGGCTAGCGGGGAGACCCAGTACTTC.

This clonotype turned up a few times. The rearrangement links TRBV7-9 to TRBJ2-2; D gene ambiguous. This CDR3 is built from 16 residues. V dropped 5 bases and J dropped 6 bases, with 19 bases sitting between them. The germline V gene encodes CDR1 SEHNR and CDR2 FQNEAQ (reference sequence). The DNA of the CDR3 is TGTGCCAGCAGCCCACTGACCGACGTTTGGCCCGGGGAGCTGTTTTTT. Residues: CASSPLTDVWPGELFF. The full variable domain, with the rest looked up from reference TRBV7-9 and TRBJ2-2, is DTGVSQNPRHKITKRGQNVTFRCDPISEHNRLYWYRQTLGQGPEFLTYFQNEAQLEKSRLLSDRFSAERPKGSFSTLEIQRTEQGDSAMYLCASSPLTDVWPGELFFGEGSRLTVL.

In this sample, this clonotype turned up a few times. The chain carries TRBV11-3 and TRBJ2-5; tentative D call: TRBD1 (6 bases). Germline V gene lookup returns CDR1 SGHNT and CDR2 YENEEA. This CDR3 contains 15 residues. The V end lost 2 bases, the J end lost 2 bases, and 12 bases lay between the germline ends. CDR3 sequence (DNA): TGTGCCAGCAGCTTAACGGGACAATCTCAAGAGACCCAGTACTTC. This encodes CASSLTGQSQETQYF.

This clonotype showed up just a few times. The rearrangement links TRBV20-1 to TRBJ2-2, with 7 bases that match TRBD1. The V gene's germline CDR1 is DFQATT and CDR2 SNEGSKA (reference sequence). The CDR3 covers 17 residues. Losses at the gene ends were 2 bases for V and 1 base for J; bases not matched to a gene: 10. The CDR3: CSARNIDRVQNTGELFF. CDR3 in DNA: TGCAGTGCTAGAAATATAGACAGGGTCCAGAACACCGGGGAGCTGTTTTTT.

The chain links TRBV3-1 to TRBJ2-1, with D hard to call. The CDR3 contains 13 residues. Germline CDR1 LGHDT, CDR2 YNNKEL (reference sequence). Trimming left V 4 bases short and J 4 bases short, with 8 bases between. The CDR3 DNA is TGTGCCAGCAGCCCTATACTTTACAATGAGCAGTTCTTC. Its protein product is CASSPILYNEQFF.

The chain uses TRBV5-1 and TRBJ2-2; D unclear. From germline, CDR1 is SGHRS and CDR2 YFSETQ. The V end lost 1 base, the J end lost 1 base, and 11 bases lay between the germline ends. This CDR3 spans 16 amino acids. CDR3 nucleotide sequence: TGCGCCAGCAGCTTGAGAGGCTCCCAGAACACCGGGGAGCTGTTTTTT. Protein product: CASSLRGSQNTGELFF.

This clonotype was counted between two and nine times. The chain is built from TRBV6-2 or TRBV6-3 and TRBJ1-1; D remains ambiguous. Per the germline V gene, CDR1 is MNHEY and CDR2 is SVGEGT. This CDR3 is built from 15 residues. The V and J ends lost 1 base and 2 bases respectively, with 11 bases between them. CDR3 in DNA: TGTGCCAGCAGTTACTATAACAGAGGAAACACTGAAGCTTTCTTT. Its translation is CASSYYNRGNTEAFF.